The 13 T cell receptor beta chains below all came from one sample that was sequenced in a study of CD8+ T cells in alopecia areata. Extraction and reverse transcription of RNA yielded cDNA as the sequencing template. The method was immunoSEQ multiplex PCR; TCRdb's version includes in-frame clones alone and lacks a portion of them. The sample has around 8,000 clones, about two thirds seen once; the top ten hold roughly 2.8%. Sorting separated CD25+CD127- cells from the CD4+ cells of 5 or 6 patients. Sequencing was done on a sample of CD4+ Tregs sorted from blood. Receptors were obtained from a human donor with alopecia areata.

The chain's CDR3 is CASSGQASHYEQYF. In DNA form, the CDR3 reads TGTGCCAGCAGCGGACAGGCGTCGCACTACGAGCAGTACTTC. The gene calls are TRBV2 and TRBJ2-7; TRBD1 agrees at 7 bases. Germline loops: CDR1 SNHLY, CDR2 FYNNEI. J gave up 3 bases and V 6 bases, and 8 bases lay outside the gene matches. The CDR3 length is 14 residues.

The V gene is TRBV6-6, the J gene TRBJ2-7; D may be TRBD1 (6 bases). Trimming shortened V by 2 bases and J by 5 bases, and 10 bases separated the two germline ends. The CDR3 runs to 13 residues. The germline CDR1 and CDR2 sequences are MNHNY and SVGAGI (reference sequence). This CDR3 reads CASSYGGLNEQYF. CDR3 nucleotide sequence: TGTGCCAGCAGTTACGGGGGCCTAAACGAGCAGTACTTC.

CDR3 sequence: CASSYSASGKETQYF. The CDR3 DNA is TGTGCCAGCAGTTACTCGGCTAGCGGAAAAGAGACCCAGTACTTC. V and J are TRBV6-5 and TRBJ2-5; TRBD2 aligns across 7 bases. CDR1 is MNHEY and CDR2 is SVGAGI in the germline V gene. The CDR3 totals 15 residues. Losses at the gene ends were 0 bases for V and 3 bases for J; bases not matched to a gene: 4.

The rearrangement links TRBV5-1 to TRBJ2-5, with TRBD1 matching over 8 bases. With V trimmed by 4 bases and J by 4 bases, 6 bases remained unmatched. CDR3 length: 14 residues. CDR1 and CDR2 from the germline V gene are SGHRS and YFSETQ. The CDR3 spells CASSPGQVGETQYF. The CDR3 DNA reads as TGCGCCAGCAGCCCGGGACAGGTGGGAGAGACCCAGTACTTC.

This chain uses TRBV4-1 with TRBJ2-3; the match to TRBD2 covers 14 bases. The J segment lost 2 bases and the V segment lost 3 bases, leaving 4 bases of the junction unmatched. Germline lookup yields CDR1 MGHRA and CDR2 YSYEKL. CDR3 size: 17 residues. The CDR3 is CASSHPGLAGATDTQYF. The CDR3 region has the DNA TGCGCCAGCAGCCATCCGGGACTAGCGGGGGCCACAGATACGCAGTATTTT.

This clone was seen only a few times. CDR3 amino acids: CASSLGVGDTQYF. CDR3 DNA sequence: TGTGCCAGCAGCTTGGGGGTCGGAGATACGCAGTATTTT. The chain employs TRBV5-4 and TRBJ2-3, with D hard to call. This CDR3 region has 13 residues. The ends were cut back, 0 bases at V and 5 bases at J, with 7 bases in the middle. Germline values: CDR1 SGHNT, CDR2 YYREEE (reference sequence).

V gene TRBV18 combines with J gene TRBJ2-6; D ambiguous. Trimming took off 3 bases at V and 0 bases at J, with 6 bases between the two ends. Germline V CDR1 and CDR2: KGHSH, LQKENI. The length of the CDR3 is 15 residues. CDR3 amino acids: CASSPSGSGANVLTF. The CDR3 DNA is TGTGCCAGCTCACCCTCGGGCTCTGGGGCCAACGTCCTGACTTTC.

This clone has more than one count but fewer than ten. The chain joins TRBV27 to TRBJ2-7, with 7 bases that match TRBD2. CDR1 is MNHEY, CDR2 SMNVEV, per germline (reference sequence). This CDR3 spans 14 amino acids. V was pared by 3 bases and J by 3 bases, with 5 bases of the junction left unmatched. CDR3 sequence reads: CASSLREGRYEQYF. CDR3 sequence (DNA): TGTGCCAGCAGTTTGAGGGAGGGGCGCTACGAGCAGTACTTC.

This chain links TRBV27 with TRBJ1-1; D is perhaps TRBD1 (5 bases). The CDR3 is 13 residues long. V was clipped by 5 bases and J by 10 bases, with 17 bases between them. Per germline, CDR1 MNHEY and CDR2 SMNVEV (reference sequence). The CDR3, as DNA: TGTGCCAGCAGTCCTATCGCCCAGGGTGGAGCTTTCTTT. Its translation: CASSPIAQGGAFF.

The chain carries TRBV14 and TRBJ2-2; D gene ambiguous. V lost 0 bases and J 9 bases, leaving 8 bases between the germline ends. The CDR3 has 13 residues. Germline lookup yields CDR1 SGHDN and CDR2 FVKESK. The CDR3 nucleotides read TGTGCCAGCAGCCAAGATCTACGACGGGAGCTGTTTTTT. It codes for CASSQDLRRELFF.

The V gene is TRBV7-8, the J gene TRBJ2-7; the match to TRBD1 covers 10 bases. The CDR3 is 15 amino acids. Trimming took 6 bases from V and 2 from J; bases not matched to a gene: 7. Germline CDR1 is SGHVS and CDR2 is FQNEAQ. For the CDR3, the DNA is TGTGCCAGCAGACGCGACAGGGGGCAAACCTACGAGCAGTACTTC. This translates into CASRRDRGQTYEQYF. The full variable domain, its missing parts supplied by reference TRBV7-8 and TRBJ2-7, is GAGVSQSPRYKVAKRGQDVALRCDPISGHVSLFWYQQALGQGPEFLTYFQNEAQLDKSGLPSDRFFAERPEGSVSTLKIQRTQQEDSAVYLCASRRDRGQTYEQYFGPGTRLTVT.

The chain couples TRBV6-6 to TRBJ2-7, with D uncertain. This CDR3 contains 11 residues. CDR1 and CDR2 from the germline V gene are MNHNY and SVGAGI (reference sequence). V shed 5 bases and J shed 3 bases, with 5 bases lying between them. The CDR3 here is CASSGSYEQYF. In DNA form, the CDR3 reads TGTGCCAGCAGTGGAAGCTACGAGCAGTACTTC.

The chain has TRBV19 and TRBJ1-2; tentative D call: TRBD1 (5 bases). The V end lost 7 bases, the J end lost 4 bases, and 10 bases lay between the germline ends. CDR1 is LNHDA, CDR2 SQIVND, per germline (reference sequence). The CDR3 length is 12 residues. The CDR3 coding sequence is TGTGCCAGTAACCGGGGCCTCTATGGCTACACCTTC. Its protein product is CASNRGLYGYTF.